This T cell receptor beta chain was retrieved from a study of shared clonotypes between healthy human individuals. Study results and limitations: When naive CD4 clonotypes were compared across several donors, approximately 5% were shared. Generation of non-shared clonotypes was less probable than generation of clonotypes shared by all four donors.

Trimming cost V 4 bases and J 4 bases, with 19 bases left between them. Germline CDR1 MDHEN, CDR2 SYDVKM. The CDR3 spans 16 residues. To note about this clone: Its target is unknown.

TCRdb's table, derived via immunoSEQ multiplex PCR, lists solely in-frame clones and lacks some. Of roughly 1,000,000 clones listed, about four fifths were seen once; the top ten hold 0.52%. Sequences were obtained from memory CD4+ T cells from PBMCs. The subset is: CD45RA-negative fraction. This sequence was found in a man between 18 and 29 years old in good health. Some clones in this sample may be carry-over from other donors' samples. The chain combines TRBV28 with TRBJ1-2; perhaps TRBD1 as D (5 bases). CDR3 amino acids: CASSSSLGRAGYGYTF. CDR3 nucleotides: TGTGCCAGCAGTTCTAGTTTGGGCAGGGCTGGCTATGGCTACACCTTC.